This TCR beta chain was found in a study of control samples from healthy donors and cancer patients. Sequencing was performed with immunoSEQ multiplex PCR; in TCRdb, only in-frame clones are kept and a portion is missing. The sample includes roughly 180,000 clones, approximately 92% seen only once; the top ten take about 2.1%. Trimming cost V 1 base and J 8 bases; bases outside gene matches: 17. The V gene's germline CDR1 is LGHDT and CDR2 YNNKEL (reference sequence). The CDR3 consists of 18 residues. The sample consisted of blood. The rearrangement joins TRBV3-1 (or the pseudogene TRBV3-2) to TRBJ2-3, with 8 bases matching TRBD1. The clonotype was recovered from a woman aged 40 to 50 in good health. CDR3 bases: TGTGCCAGCAGCCAAGTCTCTTCAGGGGGCGGGAAGTTGGGTACGCAGTATTTT. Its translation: CASSQVSSGGGKLGTQYF.